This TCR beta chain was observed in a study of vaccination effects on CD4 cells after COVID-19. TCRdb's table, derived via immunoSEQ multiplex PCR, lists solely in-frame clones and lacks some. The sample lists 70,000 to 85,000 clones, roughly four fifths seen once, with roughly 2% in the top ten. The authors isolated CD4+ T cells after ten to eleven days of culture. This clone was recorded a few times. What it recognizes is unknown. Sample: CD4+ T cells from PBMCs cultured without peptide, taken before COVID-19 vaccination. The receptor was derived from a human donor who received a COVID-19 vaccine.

CDR3 region: CASSLEGQGAFEQFF. The CDR3 region has the DNA TGTGCCAGCAGCTTAGAAGGACAGGGGGCGTTTGAGCAGTTCTTC. The chain carries TRBV7-2 and TRBJ2-1, with 11 positions matching TRBD1. Germline assignment: CDR1 SGHTA and CDR2 FQGNSA. There are 15 residues in the CDR3. The ends lost 1 base at V and 9 bases at J; junction bases unmatched: 5.